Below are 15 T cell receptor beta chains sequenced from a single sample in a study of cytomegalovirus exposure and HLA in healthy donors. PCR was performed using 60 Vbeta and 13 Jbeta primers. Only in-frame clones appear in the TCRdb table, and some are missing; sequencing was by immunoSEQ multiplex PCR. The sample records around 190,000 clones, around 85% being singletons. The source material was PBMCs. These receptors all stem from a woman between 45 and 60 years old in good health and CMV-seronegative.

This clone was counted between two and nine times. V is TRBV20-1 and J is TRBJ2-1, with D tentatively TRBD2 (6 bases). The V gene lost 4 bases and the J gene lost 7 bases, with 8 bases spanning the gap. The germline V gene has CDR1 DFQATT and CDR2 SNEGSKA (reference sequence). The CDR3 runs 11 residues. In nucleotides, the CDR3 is TGCAGTGCTATGACTAGAAATGAGCAGTTCTTC. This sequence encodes CSAMTRNEQFF.

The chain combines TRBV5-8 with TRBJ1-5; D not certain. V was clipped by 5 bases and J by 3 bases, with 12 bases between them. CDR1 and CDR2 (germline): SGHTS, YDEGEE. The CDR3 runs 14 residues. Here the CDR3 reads CASRTSGINQPQHF. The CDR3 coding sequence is TGTGCCAGCAGGACAAGTGGTATCAATCAGCCCCAGCATTTT.

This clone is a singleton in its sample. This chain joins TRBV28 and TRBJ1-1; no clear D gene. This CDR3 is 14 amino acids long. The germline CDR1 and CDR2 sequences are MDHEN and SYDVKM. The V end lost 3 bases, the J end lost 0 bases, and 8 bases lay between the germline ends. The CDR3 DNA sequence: TGTGCCAGCAGTTTGGGGAGAATGAACACTGAAGCTTTCTTT. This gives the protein CASSLGRMNTEAFF.

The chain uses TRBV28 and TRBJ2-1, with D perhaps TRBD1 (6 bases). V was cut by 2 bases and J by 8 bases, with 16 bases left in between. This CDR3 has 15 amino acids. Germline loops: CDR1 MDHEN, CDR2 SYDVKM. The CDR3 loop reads CASSLGGAGRHEQFF. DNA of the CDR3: TGTGCCAGCAGTTTAGGGGGCGCAGGTCGTCATGAGCAGTTCTTC.

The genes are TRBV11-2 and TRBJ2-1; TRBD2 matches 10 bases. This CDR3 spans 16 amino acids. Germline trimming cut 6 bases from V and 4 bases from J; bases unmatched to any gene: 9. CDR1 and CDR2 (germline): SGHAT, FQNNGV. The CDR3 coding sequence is TGTGCCAGCAGGCCGGTTAGCGGGAGGAAATACAATGAGCAGTTCTTC. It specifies CASRPVSGRKYNEQFF. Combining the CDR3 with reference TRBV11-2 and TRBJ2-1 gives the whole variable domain EAGVAQSPRYKIIEKRQSVAFWCNPISGHATLYWYQQILGQGPKLLIQFQNNGVVDDSQLPKDRFSAERLKGVDSTLKIQPAKLEDSAVYLCASRPVSGRKYNEQFFGPGTRLTVL.

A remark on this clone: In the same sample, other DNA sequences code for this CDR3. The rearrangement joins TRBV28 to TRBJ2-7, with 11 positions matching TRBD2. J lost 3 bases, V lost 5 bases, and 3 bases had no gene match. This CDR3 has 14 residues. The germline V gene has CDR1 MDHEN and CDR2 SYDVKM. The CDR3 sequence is CASSPLAGGYEQYF. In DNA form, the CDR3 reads TGTGCCAGCAGTCCTCTAGCGGGGGGCTACGAGCAGTACTTC.

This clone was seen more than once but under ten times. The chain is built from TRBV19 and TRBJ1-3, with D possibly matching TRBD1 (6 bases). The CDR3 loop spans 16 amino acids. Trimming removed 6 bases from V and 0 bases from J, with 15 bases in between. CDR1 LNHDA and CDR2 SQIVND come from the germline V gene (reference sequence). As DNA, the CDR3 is TGTGCCAGTAGGTCGGACAGAGTCTACTCTGGAAACACCATATATTTT. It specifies CASRSDRVYSGNTIYF. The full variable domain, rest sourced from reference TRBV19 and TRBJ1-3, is DGGITQSPKYLFRKEGQNVTLSCEQNLNHDAMYWYRQDPGQGLRLIYYSQIVNDFQKGDIAEGYSVSREKKESFPLTVTSAQKNPTAFYLCASRSDRVYSGNTIYFGEGSWLTVV.

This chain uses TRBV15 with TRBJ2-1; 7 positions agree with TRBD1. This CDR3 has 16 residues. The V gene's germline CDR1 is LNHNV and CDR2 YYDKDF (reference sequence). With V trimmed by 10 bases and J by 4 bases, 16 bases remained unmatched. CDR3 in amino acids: CAIEQGSNLGYNEQFF. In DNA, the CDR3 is TGTGCCATCGAACAGGGGTCAAACCTCGGGTACAATGAGCAGTTCTTC.

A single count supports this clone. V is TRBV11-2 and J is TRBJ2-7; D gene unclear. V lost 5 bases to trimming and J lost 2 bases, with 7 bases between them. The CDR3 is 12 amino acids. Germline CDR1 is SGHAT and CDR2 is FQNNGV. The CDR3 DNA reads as TGTGCCAGCAGCCGTGCGGCCTACGAGCAGTACTTC. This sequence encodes CASSRAAYEQYF. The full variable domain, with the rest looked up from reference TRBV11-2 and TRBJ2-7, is EAGVAQSPRYKIIEKRQSVAFWCNPISGHATLYWYQQILGQGPKLLIQFQNNGVVDDSQLPKDRFSAERLKGVDSTLKIQPAKLEDSAVYLCASSRAAYEQYFGPGTRLTVT.

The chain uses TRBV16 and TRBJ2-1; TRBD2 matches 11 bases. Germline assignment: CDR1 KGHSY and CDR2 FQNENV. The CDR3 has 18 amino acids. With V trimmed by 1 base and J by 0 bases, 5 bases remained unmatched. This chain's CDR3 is CASSQFGLAGISYNEQFF. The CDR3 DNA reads TGTGCCAGCAGCCAATTTGGACTAGCGGGTATCTCCTACAATGAGCAGTTCTTC.

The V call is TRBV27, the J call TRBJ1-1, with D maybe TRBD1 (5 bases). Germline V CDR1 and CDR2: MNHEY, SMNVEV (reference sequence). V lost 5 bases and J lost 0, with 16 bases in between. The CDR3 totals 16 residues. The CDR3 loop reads CASSLFTGELNTEAFF. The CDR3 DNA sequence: TGTGCCAGCAGTCTATTTACAGGAGAACTGAACACTGAAGCTTTCTTT.

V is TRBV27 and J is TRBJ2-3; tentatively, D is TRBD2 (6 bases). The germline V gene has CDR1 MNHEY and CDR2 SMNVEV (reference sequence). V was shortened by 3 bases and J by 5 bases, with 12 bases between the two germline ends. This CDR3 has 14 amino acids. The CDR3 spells CASSFWPGGDTQYF. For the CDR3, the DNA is TGTGCCAGCAGTTTTTGGCCCGGGGGAGATACGCAGTATTTT.

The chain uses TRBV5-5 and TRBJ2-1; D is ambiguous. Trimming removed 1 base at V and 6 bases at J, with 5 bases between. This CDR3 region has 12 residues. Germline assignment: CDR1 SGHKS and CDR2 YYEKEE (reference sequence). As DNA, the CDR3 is TGTGCCAGCAGCTTGTGGGCCAATGAGCAGTTCTTC. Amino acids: CASSLWANEQFF.

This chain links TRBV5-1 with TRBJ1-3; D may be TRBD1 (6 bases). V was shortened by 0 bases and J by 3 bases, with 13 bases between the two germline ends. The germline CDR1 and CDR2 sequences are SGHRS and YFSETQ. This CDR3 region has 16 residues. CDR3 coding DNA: TGCGCCAGCAGCTTGGCCGGGGGGCGAAGTGGAAACACCATATATTTT. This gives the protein CASSLAGGRSGNTIYF.

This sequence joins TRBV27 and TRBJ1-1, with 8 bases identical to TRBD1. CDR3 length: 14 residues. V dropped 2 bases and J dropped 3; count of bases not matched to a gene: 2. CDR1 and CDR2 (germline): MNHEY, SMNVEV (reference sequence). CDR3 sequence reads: CASSLPDRDTEAFF. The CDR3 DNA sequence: TGTGCCAGCAGTTTACCGGACAGGGACACTGAAGCTTTCTTT.